This T cell receptor beta chain was captured by sequencing in a study of cytomegalovirus exposure and HLA in healthy donors. Regarding the study as a whole: Reports showed the classifier diagnosing cytomegalovirus status with high specificity and sensitivity. In vitro checks showed that a few CMV-associated chains really do target CMV antigens. Later, an analysis showed that TCR beta chains associated with HLA were more clonally expanded than others that were equally common. Within an earlier analysis, most TCR beta V segments proved productive either about 87% or about 30% of the time.

The PCR employed 60 Vbeta primers together with 13 Jbeta primers. Generated by immunoSEQ multiplex PCR, the TCRdb table keeps only in-frame clones and is missing some. The sample consists of 100,000 to 150,000 clones, around 75% of them appearing once. The V gene end was trimmed by 5 bases and the J gene end by 4 bases; junction bases not matched to a gene: 8. Per germline, CDR1 SNHLY and CDR2 FYNNEI. The CDR3 is 15 amino acids. To note about this clone: Its antigen is not known.

Sequenced input: PBMCs. This receptor was identified in a man aged 55 to 70 in good health and CMV-seropositive. This chain uses TRBV2 with TRBJ2-4; 7 bases align to TRBD2. The CDR3 reads CASSSETSFKNIQYF. The CDR3 bases are TGTGCCAGCAGTTCCGAGACTAGCTTTAAAAACATTCAGTACTTC.